One and the same sample provided the 32 T cell receptor beta chains below, sequenced in a study of shared T cell receptors in the human thymus. Method: immunoSEQ multiplex PCR; TCRdb's copy keeps in-frame clones and lacks some. The profile shows fewer than 700,000 clones, more than 75% of them singletons. These sequences were also reported in another study, on human thymus T cells.

Sequenced input: thymocytes. All receptors come from a boy younger than two with a congenital heart defect.

The chain links TRBV4-3 to TRBJ1-1, with 7 bases identical to TRBD1. With V trimmed by 1 base and J by 2 bases, 7 bases remained unmatched. The CDR3 has 16 amino acids. CDR1 and CDR2 (germline): LGHNA, YSLEER. This CDR3 reads CASSQGRGHRNTEAFF. The CDR3 nucleotides are TGCGCCAGCAGCCAAGGAAGGGGGCACCGAAACACTGAAGCTTTCTTT.

This chain connects TRBV29-1 to TRBJ1-4, with 7 bases fitting TRBD1. There are 19 residues in the CDR3. J was trimmed by 3 bases and V by 2 bases; bases with no gene match: 18. Germline CDR1 reads SQVTM; CDR2 reads ANQGSEA. The CDR3 sequence: CSVERPWTGLYSPNEKLFF. The CDR3 nucleotides are TGCAGCGTTGAACGACCTTGGACAGGTTTATATTCCCCTAATGAAAAACTGTTTTTT.

This clone was recorded only once. The J gene is TRBJ1-1, the V gene TRBV7-9, with 7 bases aligning to TRBD1. The V and J ends lost 5 bases and 1 base, in that order; junction bases with no gene match: 16. Per the germline V gene, CDR1 is SEHNR and CDR2 is FQNEAQ (reference sequence). The CDR3 length is 18 residues. The CDR3 nucleotides are TGTGCCAGCAGCAATACCACCGGGACAGAGATTACGAACACTGAAGCTTTCTTT. Protein sequence: CASSNTTGTEITNTEAFF.

V usage is TRBV12-2 and J usage is TRBJ2-7; the table assigns TRBD2, which was not confirmed against the DNA. TRBV12-2 is described as a pseudogene. CDR3 length: 14 residues. DNA for the CDR3: TGTGCAAGTCGCTTCCGGACTAGCGGGTTCGAGCAGTACTTC. Protein: CASRFRTSGFEQYF.

V gene TRBV4-2 combines with J gene TRBJ2-1; the match to TRBD2 covers 10 bases. Trimming at V came to 4 bases and at J to 4 bases, leaving 7 bases not matched to a gene. Germline loops: CDR1 LGHNA, CDR2 YNFKEQ. The CDR3 sequence is 16 residues long. The CDR3, as DNA: TGTGCCAGCAGCCGACCCGGACTAGCGGCTTACAATGAGCAGTTCTTC. Protein product: CASSRPGLAAYNEQFF.

The V gene is TRBV7-2, the J gene TRBJ2-1, with D possibly matching TRBD1 (6 bases). This CDR3 has 16 amino acids. Germline-derived CDR1 and CDR2 are SGHTA and FQGNSA. Trimming shortened V by 5 bases and J by 4 bases, and 18 bases separated the two germline ends. Written as DNA, the CDR3 is TGTGCCAGCAGCCTCCCTCGGACAGCCCCTTACAATGAGCAGTTCTTC. It yields the protein CASSLPRTAPYNEQFF.

The chain joins TRBV30 to TRBJ2-1; TRBD1 matches 9 bases. V shed 3 bases, J shed 0 bases, and the junction held 6 bases outside the gene matches. CDR1 GTSNPN and CDR2 SVGIG come from the germline V gene (reference sequence). This CDR3 is built from 16 residues. DNA of the CDR3: TGTGCCTGGAGGGTTCTGGGACAGGGCTCCTACAATGAGCAGTTCTTC. Amino acid sequence: CAWRVLGQGSYNEQFF.

The chain couples TRBV10-3 to TRBJ1-1; TRBD1 matches at 7 bases. Germline CDR1 and CDR2: ENHRY and SYGVKD. The V segment lost 7 bases and the J segment 2 bases; nucleotides outside the gene matches: 4. This CDR3 is 13 amino acids long. In DNA, the CDR3 is TGTGCCATCAATACAGGGGTAAACACTGAAGCTTTCTTT. This translates into CAINTGVNTEAFF.

The chain combines TRBV5-1 with TRBJ2-5; D possibly corresponds to TRBD1 (5 bases). The CDR3 totals 13 residues. CDR1 SGHRS and CDR2 YFSETQ come from the germline V gene. V dropped 0 bases and J dropped 7 bases, with 10 bases sitting between them. The CDR3 loop is CASSLVPGWTQYF. CDR3 DNA sequence: TGCGCCAGCAGCTTGGTTCCAGGGTGGACCCAGTACTTC.

The table lists this clone with a few counts. The CDR3 coding sequence is TGTGCCAGCAGCCAAGATCGGGTTGGATCGCAGTACTTC. This sequence encodes CASSQDRVGSQYF. The chain employs TRBV14 and TRBJ2-7, with no clear D. The V gene lost 0 bases and the J gene lost 9 bases, with 12 bases spanning the gap. Germline lookup yields CDR1 SGHDN and CDR2 FVKESK. The CDR3 is 13 amino acids.

The V and J genes are TRBV19 and TRBJ1-1, with a weak D call TRBD1 (5 bases). Germline V lookup: CDR1 LNHDA, CDR2 SQIVND (reference sequence). Trimming left V 4 bases short and J 1 base short, with 22 bases between. CDR3 length: 18 residues. In DNA form, the CDR3 reads TGTGCCAGTAGTAAAAGAACTCGGACAAGGGATAGGAACACTGAAGCTTTCTTT. Translated, it gives CASSKRTRTRDRNTEAFF. Full variable domain (rest looked up from reference TRBV19 and TRBJ1-1): DGGITQSPKYLFRKEGQNVTLSCEQNLNHDAMYWYRQDPGQGLRLIYYSQIVNDFQKGDIAEGYSVSREKKESFPLTVTSAQKNPTAFYLCASSKRTRTRDRNTEAFFGQGTRLTVV.

This chain joins TRBV5-6 and TRBJ2-3, with TRBD2 matching over 7 bases. CDR1 and CDR2 (germline): SGHDT, YYEEEE. With V trimmed by 4 bases and J by 1 base, 9 bases remained unmatched. The CDR3 sequence is 16 residues long. This CDR3 reads CASSPGLDGGTDTQYF. CDR3 nucleotides: TGTGCCAGCAGCCCTGGACTAGACGGGGGCACAGATACGCAGTATTTT.

The V call is TRBV27, the J call TRBJ2-7; 8 bases are a match to TRBD1. V shed 4 bases and J 2 bases; nucleotides not matched to a gene: 7. The CDR3 totals 15 residues. Germline CDR1 reads MNHEY; CDR2 reads SMNVEV (reference sequence). This CDR3 is CASSSEDRVAYEQYF. In DNA, the CDR3 is TGTGCCAGCAGTTCCGAGGACAGGGTGGCCTACGAGCAGTACTTC.

This chain connects TRBV10-3 to TRBJ2-5, with a possible D match to TRBD2 (5 bases). The CDR3 is 17 amino acids. Trimming took 3 bases from V and 4 from J, leaving 21 bases between them. Germline CDR1 reads ENHRY; CDR2 reads SYGVKD. DNA of the CDR3: TGTGCCATCAGTGATTTCCCGGACTGGAGGTTAGGAGAGACCCAGTACTTC. Residues: CAISDFPDWRLGETQYF.

The rearrangement uses TRBV4-1 and TRBJ1-5; possibly TRBD1 for D (5 bases). The germline V gene has CDR1 MGHRA and CDR2 YSYEKL. This CDR3 comprises 15 residues. With 3 bases removed from V and 3 bases from J, the gap between germline ends came to 12 bases. The CDR3 bases are TGCGCCAGCAGCCAGAAACAGGAGCTCAATCAGCCCCAGCATTTT. Amino acid sequence: CASSQKQELNQPQHF.

This chain uses TRBV28 with TRBJ2-1, with D maybe TRBD1 (7 bases). The CDR3 spans 14 residues. CDR1 MDHEN and CDR2 SYDVKM come from the germline V gene. As DNA, the CDR3 is TGTGCGGCGGGACAGCAATTCTCCTACAATGAGCAGTTCTTC. Its protein product is CAAGQQFSYNEQFF.

Worth noting for this clone: Other DNA sequences in this specimen translate into the identical CDR3. The chain carries TRBV14 and TRBJ2-1, with 12 bases matching TRBD2. Germline V gene sequence: CDR1 SGHDN, CDR2 FVKESK. The V segment lost 4 bases and the J segment 7 bases; nucleotides outside the gene matches: 2. The CDR3 length is 14 residues. CDR3 residues: CASSPGLAGNEQFF. The CDR3 region has the DNA TGTGCCAGCAGCCCGGGACTAGCGGGTAATGAGCAGTTCTTC.

The chain links TRBV6-5 to TRBJ2-1; 9 nucleotides agree with TRBD1. This CDR3 contains 15 residues. Germline V gene data show CDR1 as MNHEY and CDR2 as SVGAGI. Trimming at V came to 6 bases and at J to 4 bases, leaving 7 bases not matched to a gene. The CDR3 here is CASSPYRGLYNEQFF. The CDR3 DNA is TGTGCCAGCAGCCCGTACAGGGGGCTGTACAATGAGCAGTTCTTC.

This clone was detected only once. The rearrangement uses TRBV10-2 and TRBJ2-5, with D possibly being TRBD2 (5 bases). The germline V gene encodes CDR1 WSHSY and CDR2 SAAADI. The CDR3 has 13 amino acids. V shed 8 bases and J shed 7 bases, with 17 bases lying between them. The CDR3 nucleotides read TGCGCCAGCCTGTCGCGGGTCGAAGGGACCCAGTACTTC. This encodes CASLSRVEGTQYF.

To note about this clone: The sample holds other DNA sequences that translate to the same CDR3. The rearrangement links TRBV19 to TRBJ1-5, with D unresolved. Germline V gene data show CDR1 as LNHDA and CDR2 as SQIVND (reference sequence). CDR3 length equals 13 residues. V lost 1 base, J lost 2 bases, and 3 bases lay in between. The CDR3 bases are TGTGCCAGTAGTATAGCAGGCAATCAGCCCCAGCATTTT. Translated: CASSIAGNQPQHF.

The V gene is TRBV4-1, the J gene TRBJ2-1; TRBD2 matches at 13 bases. Germline CDR1 is MGHRA and CDR2 is YSYEKL. This CDR3 has 21 residues. After removal of 4 bases from V and 3 bases from J, the junction contained 18 bases not matched to a gene. DNA for the CDR3: TGCGCCAGCAGCCCCACGACCCCCCCCACTAGCGGGAGGGCCAGCTACAATGAGCAGTTCTTC. This codes for CASSPTTPPTSGRASYNEQFF.

This sequence joins TRBV27 and TRBJ1-1; D perhaps matches TRBD1 (6 bases). CDR3 length: 16 amino acids. Germline V CDR1 and CDR2: MNHEY, SMNVEV (reference sequence). V lost 3 bases and J lost 1, with 15 bases in between. The CDR3 nucleotides read TGTGCCAGCAGTTTGTTCAACAGGGCCCCGAACACTGAAGCTTTCTTT. Its protein is CASSLFNRAPNTEAFF.

The CDR3 protein is CASGHQLLAGGETQYF. DNA for the CDR3: TGTGCTAGTGGCCACCAATTACTAGCGGGAGGTGAGACCCAGTACTTC. The gene calls are TRBV12-5 and TRBJ2-5, with 12 bases identical to TRBD2. J lost 5 bases, V lost 6 bases, and 10 bases had no gene match. The CDR3 totals 16 residues. Looked up from germline, CDR1 is LGHNT and CDR2 is FRNRAP. Variable domain in full (rest from reference TRBV12-5 and TRBJ2-5): DARVTQTPRHKVTEMGQEVTMRCQPILGHNTVFWYRQTMMQGLELLAYFRNRAPLDDSGMPKDRFSAEMPDATLATLKIQPSEPRDSAVYFCASGHQLLAGGETQYFGPGTRLLVL.

This chain connects TRBV4-3 to TRBJ1-1; a possible D gene is TRBD1 (5 bases). The CDR3 covers 18 residues. Trimming cost V 0 bases and J 0 bases, with 17 bases left between them. Germline CDR1 LGHNA, CDR2 YSLEER. CDR3 protein: CASSQDVRQGCVNTEAFF. The CDR3 DNA is TGCGCCAGCAGCCAAGATGTCAGGCAGGGTTGTGTGAACACTGAAGCTTTCTTT.

This clone was detected a few times. V is TRBV9 and J is TRBJ2-1; 9 bases map to TRBD2. The V and J ends lost 1 base and 5 bases, in that order; junction bases with no gene match: 16. Germline assignment: CDR1 SGDLS and CDR2 YYNGEE. This CDR3 has 19 residues. CDR3 loop: CASSVIPSIAGGQDNEQFF. Written as DNA, the CDR3 is TGTGCCAGCAGCGTAATCCCATCCATTGCGGGAGGGCAGGACAATGAGCAGTTCTTC.

This rearrangement joins TRBV2 to TRBJ1-2, with a tentative D call TRBD1 (5 bases). Germline loops: CDR1 SNHLY, CDR2 FYNNEI. The length of the CDR3 is 13 residues. Trimming took 7 bases from V and 4 from J, leaving 13 bases between them. The chain's CDR3 is CASTGREGYGYTF. CDR3 in DNA: TGTGCCAGCACGGGCAGGGAGGGCTATGGCTACACCTTC.

This chain joins TRBV6-5 and TRBJ1-5; possible D gene TRBD1, 5 bases. Germline values: CDR1 MNHEY, CDR2 SVGAGI. The length of the CDR3 is 13 residues. Trimming took off 5 bases at V and 4 bases at J, with 9 bases between the two ends. The CDR3 DNA sequence: TGTGCCAGCAGTAGGACACCTAATCAGCCCCAGCATTTT. It specifies CASSRTPNQPQHF.

The gene calls are TRBV7-9 and TRBJ1-2; tentatively, D is TRBD1 (6 bases). The CDR3 covers 15 residues. The V end was cut by 5 bases, the J end by 4 bases, with 17 bases between. CDR1 and CDR2 (germline): SEHNR, FQNEAQ (reference sequence). Here the CDR3 DNA reads TGTGCCAGCAGCAGTTTCCACAGGGTTGGCTATGGCTACACCTTC. Translated, it gives CASSSFHRVGYGYTF.

The count of this clone is one. The chain uses TRBV7-8 and TRBJ1-2; 9 bases map to TRBD1. Germline loops: CDR1 SGHVS, CDR2 FQNEAQ. Trimming cost V 0 bases and J 6 bases; bases outside gene matches: 5. The CDR3 contains 15 residues. This CDR3 reads CASSLAEDRGDGYTF. The CDR3 bases are TGTGCCAGCAGCTTAGCTGAAGACAGGGGGGATGGCTACACCTTC.

The chain is built from TRBV27 and TRBJ2-5, with 9 bases identical to TRBD1. V was clipped by 8 bases and J by 5 bases; unmatched bases: 9. Looked up from germline, CDR1 is MNHEY and CDR2 is SMNVEV (reference sequence). The CDR3 consists of 14 residues. This CDR3 reads CASLPDRGGETQYF. Written as DNA, the CDR3 is TGTGCCAGCCTGCCGGACAGGGGTGGGGAGACCCAGTACTTC.

CDR3 sequence reads: CASSPLGGLSEQYF. The DNA of the CDR3 is TGCGCCAGCAGCCCCCTTGGGGGCCTCTCCGAGCAGTACTTC. This chain joins TRBV5-1 and TRBJ2-7, with a weak D call TRBD1 (6 bases). The V gene's germline CDR1 is SGHRS and CDR2 YFSETQ. The CDR3 length is 14 residues. With 4 bases removed from V and 6 bases from J, the gap between germline ends came to 17 bases. Full variable domain (remainder filled in from reference TRBV5-1 and TRBJ2-7): KAGVTQTPRYLIKTRGQQVTLSCSPISGHRSVSWYQQTPGQGLQFLFEYFSETQRNKGNFPGRFSGRQFSNSRSEMNVSTLELGDSALYLCASSPLGGLSEQYFGPGTRLTVT.

V gene TRBV19 combines with J gene TRBJ1-5, with D possibly being TRBD1 (5 bases). Germline V lookup: CDR1 LNHDA, CDR2 SQIVND (reference sequence). The CDR3 runs to 16 residues. Trimming cost V 0 bases and J 1 base, with 10 bases left between them. The CDR3 loop reads CASSIDQGVSNQPQHF. CDR3 sequence (DNA): TGTGCCAGTAGTATAGACCAAGGGGTAAGCAATCAGCCCCAGCATTTT.